The 17 T cell receptor beta chains given below trace back to one sample, sequenced in a study of shared T cell receptors in the human thymus. Generated by immunoSEQ multiplex PCR, the TCRdb table keeps only in-frame clones and is missing some. The sample has hundreds of thousands of clones; over 75% are singletons. These data also featured in a second study, about human thymus T cells.

The sample consisted of thymocytes. These receptors originate from a girl under two years old with a congenital heart defect.

The chain combines TRBV9 with TRBJ2-5; a weak D match, TRBD1 (6 bases). Germline V CDR1 and CDR2: SGDLS, YYNGEE. The V end lost 4 bases, the J end lost 4 bases, and 14 bases lay between the germline ends. This CDR3 has 14 residues. The CDR3 DNA reads as TGTGCCAGCAGCACCCCAGGGGAAGGAGAGACCCAGTACTTC. Translated, it gives CASSTPGEGETQYF.

This rearrangement joins TRBV2 to TRBJ1-1, with no clear D. The germline V and J ends were trimmed by 9 bases and 1 base, with 18 bases remaining between them. Germline values: CDR1 SNHLY, CDR2 FYNNEI. The CDR3 runs to 15 residues. The CDR3 here is CASPHPVTENTEAFF. CDR3 DNA sequence: TGTGCCAGTCCCCATCCAGTTACAGAGAACACTGAAGCTTTCTTT.

The sample holds a few counts of this clone. The chain links TRBV4-1 to TRBJ1-1; D unresolved. V dropped 1 base and J dropped 4 bases, with 4 bases sitting between them. Per germline, CDR1 MGHRA and CDR2 YSYEKL. The CDR3 runs 12 residues. The CDR3 bases are TGCGCCAGCAGCCAAGCTCCCACTGAAGCTTTCTTT. Amino acid sequence: CASSQAPTEAFF.

The genes are TRBV5-6 and TRBJ2-6, with D unclear. The CDR3 is 17 amino acids. Per the germline V gene, CDR1 is SGHDT and CDR2 is YYEEEE. Between the trimmed V and J ends, which lost 4 bases and 2 bases, there was a span of 16 bases. CDR3 DNA: TGTGCCAGCAGCCCCTTACGACTGGAAGCTGGGGCCAACGTCCTGACTTTC. Translating gives CASSPLRLEAGANVLTF.

In its sample, this clone was seen a few times. The chain links TRBV5-6 to TRBJ1-4, with no clear D. Germline values: CDR1 SGHDT, CDR2 YYEEEE. The CDR3 spans 18 residues. V lost 4 bases and J lost 3, with 22 bases in between. CDR3 nucleotide sequence: TGTGCCAGCAGCGAAGCCCCCGCGGTGGGAGAGTCTAATGAAAAACTGTTTTTT. Its protein is CASSEAPAVGESNEKLFF.

This chain uses TRBV14 with TRBJ1-1; no reliable D call. Trimming pared 3 bases from V and 7 bases from J, leaving 9 bases between. This CDR3 has 12 amino acids. In germline, CDR1 is SGHDN, CDR2 FVKESK. For the CDR3, the DNA is TGTGCCAGCAGCCATTTTAACGGTGAAGCTTTCTTT. Translated, it gives CASSHFNGEAFF. The full variable domain, completed using reference TRBV14 and TRBJ1-1, is EAGVTQFPSHSVIEKGQTVTLRCDPISGHDNLYWYRRVMGKEIKFLLHFVKESKQDESGMPNNRFLAERTGGTYSTLKVQPAELEDSGVYFCASSHFNGEAFFGQGTRLTVV.

V is TRBV6-6 and J is TRBJ1-4; 7 nucleotides match TRBD1. Trimming took 7 bases from V and 4 from J; bases not matched to a gene: 12. The CDR3 has 16 amino acids. Germline values: CDR1 MNHNY, CDR2 SVGAGI (reference sequence). The CDR3 region is CASTAFRDSYNEKLFF. The CDR3 DNA follows: TGTGCCAGCACCGCCTTCCGGGACAGCTATAATGAAAAACTGTTTTTT.

The rearrangement uses TRBV14 and TRBJ1-1; D gene uncertain. V was trimmed by 5 bases and J by 0 bases, leaving 10 bases between them. Germline lookup yields CDR1 SGHDN and CDR2 FVKESK. The CDR3 runs to 14 residues. In DNA form, the CDR3 reads TGTGCCAGCAGCGCAGTCAAATTGAACACTGAAGCTTTCTTT. It codes for CASSAVKLNTEAFF.

The V gene is TRBV7-9, the J gene TRBJ2-5, with D possibly being TRBD2 (5 bases). CDR1 and CDR2 (germline): SEHNR, FQNEAQ (reference sequence). The V end was cut by 3 bases, the J end by 5 bases, with 13 bases between. This CDR3 contains 14 residues. The CDR3 sequence: CASSFRGLWETQYF. CDR3 DNA: TGTGCCAGCAGCTTTCGGGGTTTGTGGGAGACCCAGTACTTC.

The gene calls are TRBV28 and TRBJ2-1, with D maybe TRBD1 (6 bases). V lost 5 bases and J lost 7, with 15 bases in between. Per germline, CDR1 MDHEN and CDR2 SYDVKM. This CDR3 is 14 amino acids long. As DNA, the CDR3 is TGTGCCAGCAGTGTCTTCAGGGGAGAGAATGAGCAGTTCTTC. This codes for CASSVFRGENEQFF.

This chain connects TRBV11-2 to TRBJ2-3; the match to TRBD1 covers 7 bases. The CDR3 spans 16 residues. Trimming at V came to 6 bases and at J to 4 bases, leaving 13 bases not matched to a gene. Germline loops: CDR1 SGHAT, CDR2 FQNNGV. CDR3 region: CASRTTRQGRADTQYF. The CDR3, as DNA: TGTGCCAGCAGAACTACCAGACAGGGTCGGGCAGATACGCAGTATTTT.

The chain has TRBV9 and TRBJ1-2; 7 bases agree with TRBD1. From germline, CDR1 is SGDLS and CDR2 YYNGEE. This CDR3 contains 17 residues. V shed 0 bases, J shed 0 bases, and the junction held 8 bases outside the gene matches. The CDR3, as DNA: TGTGCCAGCAGCGTAGGGGGGACAGAAATAGCTAACTATGGCTACACCTTC. Its translation: CASSVGGTEIANYGYTF.

The gene calls are TRBV4-1 and TRBJ1-4; 10 bases agree with TRBD1. CDR1 and CDR2 (germline): MGHRA, YSYEKL. The ends lost 4 bases at V and 8 bases at J; junction bases unmatched: 13. There are 17 residues in the CDR3. The CDR3 region is CASSPRPPGQGGEKLFF. The CDR3, as DNA: TGCGCCAGCAGCCCCCGCCCCCCCGGACAGGGGGGCGAAAAACTGTTTTTT.

The chain combines TRBV5-8 with TRBJ1-1, with 8 positions matching TRBD1. The CDR3 totals 19 residues. Germline CDR1 SGHTS, CDR2 YDEGEE. The ends lost 0 bases at V and 5 bases at J; junction bases unmatched: 18. The CDR3 sequence: CASSLGPGGAGGARTEAFF. As DNA, the CDR3 is TGTGCCAGCAGCTTGGGGCCCGGAGGGGCAGGGGGCGCGAGGACTGAAGCTTTCTTT.

J is TRBJ1-1 and V is TRBV5-1; tentatively, D is TRBD1 (6 bases). V was pared by 1 base and J by 1 base, with 20 bases between. The CDR3 runs 18 residues. The germline gives CDR1 SGHRS, CDR2 YFSETQ. CDR3 nucleotide sequence: TGCGCCAGCAGCTTGTACCGGGGGGCTCCATATGGGAACACTGAAGCTTTCTTT. Translated, it gives CASSLYRGAPYGNTEAFF.

This chain links TRBV27 with TRBJ2-3; 10 bases are a match to TRBD1. Per germline, CDR1 MNHEY and CDR2 SMNVEV (reference sequence). The CDR3 contains 17 residues. Trimming cost V 4 bases and J 6 bases; bases outside gene matches: 13. The CDR3 nucleotides are TGTGCCAGCAGTTCCGGGGACAGGGGCCGCTTGGGGGATACGCAGTATTTT. Amino acids: CASSSGDRGRLGDTQYF.

The genes are TRBV5-1 and TRBJ2-7, with D tentatively TRBD1 (5 bases). The CDR3 is 14 residues long. Germline loops: CDR1 SGHRS, CDR2 YFSETQ. V gave up 1 base and J gave up 5 bases, with 13 bases separating them. The CDR3 nucleotides are TGCGCCAGCAGCTTGTTGCAGGGAAGGAACGAGCAGTACTTC. It yields the protein CASSLLQGRNEQYF.